These 16 T cell receptor beta chains were sequenced from one sample in a study of STAT3 mutations in large granular lymphocyte leukemia. Findings and limits, study-wide: Every T-LGLL patient had at least one immunodominant TCRbeta clonotype.

For these TCRs, the target antigens are not known. Libraries were prepared by immunoSEQ multiplex PCR; TCRdb keeps only in-frame clonotypes and omits some of them. The sample yields about 3,200 clones, over 75% seen once. Sequences were obtained from peripheral blood mononuclear cells. The source of these receptors is a man in his forties with T-cell large granular lymphocyte leukemia. Some clones in this sample may be carry-over from other donors' samples.

This sequence joins TRBV7-9 and TRBJ2-1; 8 positions match TRBD1. The CDR3 has 12 residues. Trimming removed 7 bases from V and 10 bases from J; junction bases left unmatched: 6. Per the germline V gene, CDR1 is SEHNR and CDR2 is FQNEAQ (reference sequence). This chain's CDR3 is CASTRTGYEQFF. DNA of the CDR3: TGTGCCAGCACCCGGACAGGGTACGAGCAGTTCTTC.

The chain recombines TRBV7-6 with TRBJ1-2; the D gene is possibly TRBD1 (6 bases). This CDR3 region has 17 residues. V lost 4 bases to trimming and J lost 7 bases, with 25 bases between them. Germline V gene data show CDR1 as SGHVS and CDR2 as FNYEAQ. The CDR3 loop reads CASSSPRREDRCSGYTF. CDR3 DNA: TGTGCCAGCAGCTCCCCGCGGAGGGAGGACAGATGCAGTGGCTACACCTTC.

The chain links TRBV7-9 to TRBJ1-1; D is unclear. V lost 2 bases to trimming and J lost 7 bases, with 5 bases between them. CDR3 length: 11 amino acids. Germline V gene lookup returns CDR1 SEHNR and CDR2 FQNEAQ (reference sequence). In nucleotides, the CDR3 is TGTGCCAGCAGCTTATTAGTTGAAGCTTTCTTT. This codes for CASSLLVEAFF.

The chain recombines TRBV7-7 with TRBJ2-2; D gene ambiguous. This CDR3 contains 13 residues. From germline, CDR1 is SSHAT and CDR2 FNYEAQ (reference sequence). Between the trimmed V and J ends, which lost 5 bases and 5 bases, there was a span of 9 bases. The CDR3 DNA reads as TGTGCCAGCAGCGCCGGGCCAACCGGGGAGCTGTTTTTT. Its translation is CASSAGPTGELFF.

The table lists this clone with a few counts. This chain connects TRBV30 to TRBJ1-6; no clear D. The CDR3 extends over 15 amino acids. V dropped 3 bases and J dropped 6 bases, with 15 bases sitting between them. Germline values: CDR1 GTSNPN, CDR2 SVGIG (reference sequence). CDR3: CAWSHRYAGNSPLHF. CDR3 nucleotides: TGTGCCTGGAGCCACCGGTATGCGGGTAATTCACCCCTCCACTTT. Drawing the rest from reference TRBV30 and TRBJ1-6, the complete variable domain is SQTIHQWPATLVQPVGSPLSLECTVEGTSNPNLYWYRQAAGRGLQLLFYSVGIGQISSEVPQNLSASRPQDRQFILSSKKLLLSDSGFYLCAWSHRYAGNSPLHFGNGTRLTVT.

V and J are TRBV11-3 and TRBJ2-1; a weak D match, TRBD2 (7 bases). Germline V lookup: CDR1 SGHNT, CDR2 YENEEA. V was shortened by 3 bases and J by 7 bases, with 10 bases between the two germline ends. The CDR3 runs 13 residues. In DNA, the CDR3 is TGTGCCAGCAGCTTGAAGGGGGGGAATGAGCAGTTCTTC. Translating it yields CASSLKGGNEQFF.

The chain has TRBV18 and TRBJ2-7, with 7 bases lining up with TRBD1. V lost 6 bases to trimming and J lost 2 bases; unmatched junction nucleotides: 13. The CDR3 covers 16 residues. Germline V gene data show CDR1 as KGHSH and CDR2 as LQKENI. This CDR3 reads CASSPQGTVGTYEQYF. CDR3 in DNA: TGTGCCAGCTCTCCCCAGGGGACAGTGGGTACCTACGAGCAGTACTTC.

The CDR3 loop reads CASSPTGGSYEQYF. CDR3 DNA: TGTGCCAGCAGCCCCACGGGGGGCTCCTACGAGCAGTACTTC. The chain is built from TRBV7-2 and TRBJ2-7, with TRBD2 matching over 7 bases. This CDR3 is built from 14 residues. Germline CDR1 and CDR2: SGHTA and FQGNSA. With V trimmed by 5 bases and J by 0 bases, 4 bases remained unmatched.

The chain has TRBV5-8 and TRBJ2-1, with 8 bases lining up with TRBD1. Trimming cost V 0 bases and J 5 bases; bases outside gene matches: 4. Germline loops: CDR1 SGHTS, CDR2 YDEGEE. This CDR3 contains 15 residues. The CDR3 reads CASSLGDRFDNEQFF. The CDR3 DNA reads TGTGCCAGCAGCTTGGGGGACAGGTTCGACAATGAGCAGTTCTTC.

The gene calls are TRBV15 and TRBJ1-3, with a weak D call TRBD1 (6 bases). The germline V gene encodes CDR1 LNHNV and CDR2 YYDKDF (reference sequence). The CDR3 runs 15 residues. The V gene lost 5 bases and the J gene lost 1 base, with 12 bases spanning the gap. As DNA, the CDR3 is TGTGCCACCAGCGGGTATGACAGGTCTGGAAACACCATATATTTT. Translating gives CATSGYDRSGNTIYF.

V is TRBV5-8 and J is TRBJ2-7; D possibly corresponds to TRBD1 (6 bases). Germline-derived CDR1 and CDR2 are SGHTS and YDEGEE. V was pared by 6 bases and J by 5 bases, with 21 bases between. CDR3 length: 15 residues. CDR3 bases: TGTGCCAGCACCCCTCAGGGGTTCTCCGCTCACGAGCAGTACTTC. It is translated as CASTPQGFSAHEQYF.

The chain is built from TRBV5-1 and TRBJ2-3; weak D call: TRBD2 (6 bases). V lost 3 bases, J lost 1 base, and 12 bases lay in between. Germline CDR1 reads SGHRS; CDR2 reads YFSETQ. This CDR3 region has 15 residues. The CDR3 protein is CASSSPGGGTDTQYF. The DNA for the CDR3 is TGCGCCAGCAGCTCCCCTGGCGGGGGCACAGATACGCAGTATTTT.

The J gene is TRBJ2-7, the V gene TRBV7-9; possibly TRBD1 for D (5 bases). Germline CDR1 and CDR2: SEHNR and FQNEAQ (reference sequence). The CDR3 loop spans 13 amino acids. V was clipped by 5 bases and J by 6 bases, with 14 bases between them. The CDR3 DNA is TGTGCCAGCAGCGACCTGCAGGGTGCCGAGCAGTACTTC. It is translated as CASSDLQGAEQYF. The variable domain in full, with the rest retrieved from reference TRBV7-9 and TRBJ2-7, is DTGVSQNPRHKITKRGQNVTFRCDPISEHNRLYWYRQTLGQGPEFLTYFQNEAQLEKSRLLSDRFSAERPKGSFSTLEIQRTEQGDSAMYLCASSDLQGAEQYFGPGTRLTVT.

The CDR3 DNA reads as TGTGCCAGCAGTGGGACCCCAAGCTCCTATAATTCACCCCTCCACTTT. As protein: CASSGTPSSYNSPLHF. This chain connects TRBV27 to TRBJ1-6; a weak D match, TRBD1 (5 bases). The CDR3 extends over 16 amino acids. Germline V gives CDR1 MNHEY, CDR2 SMNVEV (reference sequence). The V end lost 5 bases, the J end lost 0 bases, and 11 bases lay between the germline ends.

The J gene is TRBJ1-2, the V gene TRBV9; perhaps TRBD1 as D (5 bases). The CDR3 covers 14 residues. Trimming cost V 2 bases and J 5 bases, with 13 bases left between them. CDR1 is SGDLS, CDR2 YYNGEE, per germline. The CDR3 DNA follows: TGTGCCAGCAGCGTGCAGGGTGTAGGGTATGGCTACACCTTC. Translation: CASSVQGVGYGYTF.

The V and J genes are TRBV6-9 and TRBJ1-2, with D possibly TRBD1 on 6 matching bases. This CDR3 has 15 amino acids. Germline CDR1 and CDR2: MNHGY and SVAAGI. V lost 6 bases to trimming and J lost 4 bases, with 18 bases between them. In DNA, the CDR3 is TGTGCCAGCAGCTATGCCACCGGGACATCCTATGGCTACACCTTC. The encoded protein is CASSYATGTSYGYTF.